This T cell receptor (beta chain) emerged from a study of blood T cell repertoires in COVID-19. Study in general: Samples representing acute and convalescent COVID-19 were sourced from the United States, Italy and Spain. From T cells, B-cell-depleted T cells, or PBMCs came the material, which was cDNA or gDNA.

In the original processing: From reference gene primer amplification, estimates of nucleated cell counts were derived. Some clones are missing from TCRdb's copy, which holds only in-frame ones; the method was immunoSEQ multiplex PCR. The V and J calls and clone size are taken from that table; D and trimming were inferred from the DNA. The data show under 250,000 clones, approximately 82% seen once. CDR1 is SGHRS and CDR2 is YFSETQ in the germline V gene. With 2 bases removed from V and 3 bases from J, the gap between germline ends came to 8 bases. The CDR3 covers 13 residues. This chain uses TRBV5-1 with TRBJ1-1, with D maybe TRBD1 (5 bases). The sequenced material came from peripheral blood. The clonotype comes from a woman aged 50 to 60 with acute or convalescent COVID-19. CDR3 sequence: CASSFRADTEAFF. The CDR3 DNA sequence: TGCGCCAGCAGCTTCAGGGCCGACACTGAAGCTTTCTTT.